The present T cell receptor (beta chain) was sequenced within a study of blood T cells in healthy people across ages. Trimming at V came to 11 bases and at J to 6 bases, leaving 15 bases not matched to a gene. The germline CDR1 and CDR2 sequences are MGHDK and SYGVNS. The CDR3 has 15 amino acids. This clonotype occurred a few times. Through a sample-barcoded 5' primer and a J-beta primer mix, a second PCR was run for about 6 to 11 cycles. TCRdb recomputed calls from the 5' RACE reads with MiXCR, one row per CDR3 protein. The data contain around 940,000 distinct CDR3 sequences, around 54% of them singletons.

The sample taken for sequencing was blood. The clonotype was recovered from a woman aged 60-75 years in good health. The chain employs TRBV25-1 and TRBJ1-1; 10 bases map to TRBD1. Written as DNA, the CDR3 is TGTGCCGCGGTTAACGGGGACAGGGGATACGCTGAAGCTTTCTTT. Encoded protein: CAAVNGDRGYAEAFF.